Each of the 29 T cell receptor beta chains below was sequenced from the same sample in a study of Ad26.COV2.S vaccination and SARS-CoV-2 variants. Libraries were prepared by immunoSEQ multiplex PCR; TCRdb keeps only in-frame clonotypes and omits some of them. The sample consists of a few hundred thousand clones, 90% of them appearing once. The sample's treatment: about 20 received Ad26.COV2.S at low or high dose, single or two shots; several received placebo; per-sample allocation not given. On day 63 after the first injection, vaccine and placebo recipients gave samples. Sequenced material: peripheral blood, taken in a trial of Ad26.COV2.S vaccine versus placebo. These receptors came from a person between 18 and 65 years old who received the Ad26.COV2.S COVID-19 vaccine or a placebo.

The chain uses TRBV7-2 and TRBJ2-7; no reliable D call. This CDR3 has 14 residues. The germline CDR1 and CDR2 sequences are SGHTA and FQGNSA. The ends were cut back, 0 bases at V and 2 bases at J, with 8 bases in the middle. CDR3 residues: CASSLAQGPYEQYF. In nucleotides, the CDR3 is TGTGCCAGCAGCTTAGCCCAAGGGCCCTACGAGCAGTACTTC.

This chain connects TRBV27 to TRBJ2-1; 15 bases line up with TRBD2. Trimming at V came to 5 bases and at J to 7 bases, leaving 3 bases not matched to a gene. This CDR3 comprises 15 residues. CDR1 MNHEY and CDR2 SMNVEV come from the germline V gene (reference sequence). CDR3 bases: TGTGCCAGCAGTAGGACTAGCGGGAGGGGAAATGAGCAGTTCTTC. This translates into CASSRTSGRGNEQFF.

The rearrangement uses TRBV28 and TRBJ1-2; 7 bases match TRBD1. The CDR3 has 14 amino acids. V was pared by 7 bases and J by 7 bases, with 12 bases of the junction left unmatched. Germline CDR1 is MDHEN and CDR2 is SYDVKM. CDR3 bases: TGTGCCAGCACCCCGCTGACAGGGTACGGTGGCTACACCTTC. It translates to CASTPLTGYGGYTF.

The V call is TRBV6-5, the J call TRBJ2-5; 7 bases are shared with TRBD2. From germline, CDR1 is MNHEY and CDR2 SVGAGI. The CDR3 is 14 amino acids. V lost 5 bases, J lost 0 bases, and 3 bases stayed unmatched. CDR3 in DNA: TGTGCCAGCAGTCGGACTAGGAACCAAGAGACCCAGTACTTC. This translates into CASSRTRNQETQYF.

The V gene is TRBV29-1, the J gene TRBJ1-2; D is perhaps TRBD1 (5 bases). CDR3 length: 11 residues. The germline CDR1 and CDR2 sequences are SQVTM and ANQGSEA. Trimming left V 7 bases short and J 3 bases short, with 9 bases between. This chain's CDR3 is CSAVGDYGYTF. CDR3 DNA sequence: TGCAGCGCTGTGGGGGACTATGGCTACACCTTC.

J is TRBJ2-1 and V is TRBV2; 9 nucleotides align to TRBD1. This CDR3 spans 14 amino acids. Trimming took 8 bases from V and 7 from J; bases not matched to a gene: 9. Germline V gives CDR1 SNHLY, CDR2 FYNNEI. CDR3 region: CASGRGQGPNEQFF. Written as DNA, the CDR3 is TGTGCCAGCGGGAGGGGACAGGGCCCTAATGAGCAGTTCTTC.

V and J are TRBV5-1 and TRBJ1-5, with TRBD1 matching 7 bases. The CDR3 has 15 residues. CDR1 and CDR2 (germline): SGHRS, YFSETQ. V shed 3 bases and J 5 bases; nucleotides not matched to a gene: 8. The CDR3 loop reads CASSWGDRGDQPQHF. The CDR3 nucleotides read TGCGCCAGCAGCTGGGGGGACAGAGGCGATCAGCCCCAGCATTTT.

V is TRBV29-1 and J is TRBJ2-6; TRBD1 might be the D (5 bases). From germline, CDR1 is SQVTM and CDR2 ANQGSEA. V lost 4 bases and J lost 0, with 13 bases in between. The CDR3 contains 16 residues. CDR3 amino acids: CSVGSGPPSGANVLTF. DNA of the CDR3: TGCAGCGTTGGATCAGGGCCCCCCTCTGGGGCCAACGTCCTGACTTTC.

The rearrangement links TRBV3-1 (or the pseudogene TRBV3-2) to TRBJ2-3; D might be TRBD1 (6 bases). Germline V gene sequence: CDR1 LGHDT, CDR2 YNNKEL (reference sequence). Trimming removed 4 bases from V and 1 base from J, with 12 bases in between. The CDR3 length is 15 residues. Here the CDR3 reads CASSPYRVGTDTQYF. The CDR3, as DNA: TGTGCCAGCAGCCCTTACAGGGTTGGCACAGATACGCAGTATTTT.

V and J are TRBV27 and TRBJ1-6; D is perhaps TRBD1 (5 bases). This CDR3 comprises 15 residues. Germline lookup yields CDR1 MNHEY and CDR2 SMNVEV (reference sequence). Trimming took off 3 bases at V and 6 bases at J, with 12 bases between the two ends. The CDR3, as DNA: TGTGCCAGCAGTTTCAGCCAGGGACGTAATTCACCCCTCCACTTT. This translates into CASSFSQGRNSPLHF.

The chain is built from TRBV7-2 and TRBJ2-1; 10 bases map to TRBD2. The V gene end was trimmed by 1 base and the J gene end by 11 bases; junction bases not matched to a gene: 11. The length of the CDR3 is 16 residues. Germline V gene data show CDR1 as SGHTA and CDR2 as FQGNSA. Here the CDR3 DNA reads TGTGCCAGCAGCTTAGGGGGGTATAGCGGGAGGACCCAGCAGTTCTTC. Translating it yields CASSLGGYSGRTQQFF.

The chain links TRBV7-9 to TRBJ2-3, with D tentatively TRBD2 (5 bases). Trimming pared 0 bases from V and 2 bases from J, leaving 9 bases between. The CDR3 sequence is 15 residues long. Germline V CDR1 and CDR2: SEHNR, FQNEAQ (reference sequence). The CDR3 loop is CASSLALDFTDTQYF. The CDR3 region has the DNA TGTGCCAGCAGCTTAGCTCTGGACTTCACAGATACGCAGTATTTT. Filled out from reference TRBV7-9 and TRBJ2-3, the complete variable domain reads DTGVSQNPRHKITKRGQNVTFRCDPISEHNRLYWYRQTLGQGPEFLTYFQNEAQLEKSRLLSDRFSAERPKGSFSTLEIQRTEQGDSAMYLCASSLALDFTDTQYFGPGTRLTVL.

The CDR3 is CATSREGGVSWNEQFF. CDR3 coding DNA: TGTGCCACCAGCAGAGAGGGGGGCGTCAGTTGGAATGAGCAGTTCTTC. The rearrangement links TRBV15 to TRBJ2-1; D may correspond to TRBD1 or TRBD2 (6 bases each). The CDR3 sequence is 16 residues long. Germline V gene data show CDR1 as LNHNV and CDR2 as YYDKDF (reference sequence). Between the trimmed V and J ends, which lost 0 bases and 7 bases, there was a span of 16 bases.

The V gene is TRBV7-7, the J gene TRBJ2-7; unclear D gene. Looked up from germline, CDR1 is SSHAT and CDR2 is FNYEAQ (reference sequence). The CDR3 has 13 residues. Trimming removed 1 base at V and 0 bases at J, with 4 bases between. CDR3 sequence (DNA): TGTGCCAGCAGCTTAGGGGCCTCCTACGAGCAGTACTTC. Protein product: CASSLGASYEQYF. Combining the CDR3 with reference TRBV7-7 and TRBJ2-7 gives the whole variable domain GAGVSQSPRYKVTKRGQDVTLRCDPISSHATLYWYQQALGQGPEFLTYFNYEAQPDKSGLPSDRFSAERPEGSISTLTIQRTEQRDSAMYRCASSLGASYEQYFGPGTRLTVT.

This chain uses TRBV7-2 with TRBJ2-5; 9 nucleotides agree with TRBD1. Per the germline V gene, CDR1 is SGHTA and CDR2 is FQGNSA. This CDR3 has 14 amino acids. V lost 5 bases, J lost 5 bases, and 6 bases stayed unmatched. CDR3 DNA: TGTGCCAGCAGCCGCGGGACAGGGCGCGAGACCCAGTACTTC. This encodes CASSRGTGRETQYF.

This chain joins TRBV7-9 and TRBJ2-5; D is possibly TRBD1 or TRBD2 (5 bases each). Germline CDR1 SEHNR, CDR2 FQNEAQ (reference sequence). The V gene lost 2 bases and the J gene lost 2 bases, with 9 bases spanning the gap. This CDR3 region has 14 residues. The DNA of the CDR3 is TGTGCCAGCAGCTTACTGGGACCTCAAGAGACCCAGTACTTC. Translation: CASSLLGPQETQYF.

The gene calls are TRBV6-1 and TRBJ2-6; perhaps TRBD1 as D (5 bases). Trimming pared 2 bases from V and 2 bases from J, leaving 10 bases between. Germline assignment: CDR1 MNHNS and CDR2 SASEGT. The CDR3 contains 16 residues. In DNA, the CDR3 is TGTGCCAGCAGTGAACCGCAGGGAACTGGGGCCAACGTCCTGACTTTC. Translating gives CASSEPQGTGANVLTF.

The chain joins TRBV10-3 to TRBJ2-7; maybe TRBD2 (6 bases). The CDR3 spans 17 residues. Deletions cut 3 bases from V and 3 bases from J, with 21 bases between. Germline loops: CDR1 ENHRY, CDR2 SYGVKD. CDR3 DNA: TGTGCCATCAGTGACCCGACAGTCGCGGGGACCCTCTACGAGCAGTACTTC. Amino acid sequence: CAISDPTVAGTLYEQYF.

The J gene is TRBJ1-2, the V gene TRBV29-1; 9 positions agree with TRBD1. The germline V gene has CDR1 SQVTM and CDR2 ANQGSEA. The CDR3 covers 14 residues. The junction had 3 bases not matched to a gene; V was cut back by 1 base and J by 3 bases. Here the CDR3 DNA reads TGCAGCGTTGAAGGGGACAGGGCCCACTATGGCTACACCTTC. This gives the protein CSVEGDRAHYGYTF.

The genes are TRBV10-1 and TRBJ1-4; a possible D gene is TRBD1 (6 bases). The germline gives CDR1 WNHNN, CDR2 SYGVQD (reference sequence). V was pared by 6 bases and J by 4 bases, with 18 bases between. This CDR3 comprises 16 residues. CDR3 in amino acids: CASSLSRGQGNEKLFF. Written as DNA, the CDR3 is TGCGCCAGCAGCCTTAGCCGGGGGCAGGGTAATGAAAAACTGTTTTTT.

This clone has just a few counts. The chain carries TRBV19 and TRBJ1-4; D gene ambiguous. Trimming pared 6 bases from V and 7 bases from J, leaving 9 bases between. Germline loops: CDR1 LNHDA, CDR2 SQIVND (reference sequence). The CDR3 contains 12 residues. The CDR3 DNA sequence: TGTGCCAGTAGCCCGGCGGGTGAAAAACTGTTTTTT. Translating it yields CASSPAGEKLFF.

This clone was detected only once. The chain has TRBV28 and TRBJ2-1; 14 bases fit TRBD2. Germline CDR1 reads MDHEN; CDR2 reads SYDVKM. V lost 6 bases to trimming and J lost 0 bases; unmatched junction nucleotides: 7. The CDR3 spans 18 residues. The chain's CDR3 is CASRKGTSGSGSYNEQFF. CDR3 DNA: TGTGCCAGCAGAAAGGGGACTAGCGGGAGTGGCTCCTACAATGAGCAGTTCTTC.

This chain uses TRBV9 with TRBJ1-2, with 11 positions matching TRBD1. V shed 3 bases and J 3 bases; nucleotides not matched to a gene: 10. The CDR3 is 17 residues long. Germline V lookup: CDR1 SGDLS, CDR2 YYNGEE. The CDR3, as DNA: TGTGCCAGCAGCGCCGGACAGGGGGCCCATCGGGACTATGGCTACACCTTC. As protein: CASSAGQGAHRDYGYTF.

The chain uses TRBV4-3 and TRBJ2-3; 8 bases line up with TRBD2. V was pared by 3 bases and J by 4 bases, with 6 bases of the junction left unmatched. The CDR3 contains 15 residues. The germline CDR1 and CDR2 sequences are LGHNA and YSLEER. In nucleotides, the CDR3 is TGCGCCAGCAGCCAGGAAGCGGGAGTGGCAGATACGCAGTATTTT. It encodes CASSQEAGVADTQYF.

The chain uses TRBV7-6 and TRBJ2-5, with TRBD2 matching over 9 bases. Trimming cost V 1 base and J 5 bases; bases outside gene matches: 5. This CDR3 has 15 residues. CDR1 is SGHVS, CDR2 FNYEAQ, per germline. CDR3: CASSLVAGAGETQYF. The CDR3 DNA is TGTGCCAGCAGCTTAGTAGCGGGGGCGGGTGAGACCCAGTACTTC.

The chain is built from TRBV9 and TRBJ2-3; a weak D match, TRBD1 (6 bases). Germline CDR1 and CDR2: SGDLS and YYNGEE. The length of the CDR3 is 14 residues. With 1 base removed from V and 6 bases from J, the gap between germline ends came to 12 bases. The CDR3 here is CASSVKQGMDTQYF. CDR3 nucleotide sequence: TGTGCCAGCAGCGTAAAGCAGGGGATGGATACGCAGTATTTT.

The rearrangement joins TRBV7-2 to TRBJ2-7; 8 bases align to TRBD2. The CDR3 is 17 residues long. The junction had 14 bases not matched to a gene; V was cut back by 7 bases and J by 0 bases. CDR1 is SGHTA, CDR2 FQGNSA, per germline. CDR3 protein: CASTRGVSGNPSYEQYF. The DNA for the CDR3 is TGTGCCAGCACCCGCGGAGTTAGCGGGAACCCCTCCTACGAGCAGTACTTC.

The chain combines TRBV7-8 with TRBJ2-7; 10 nucleotides match TRBD1. CDR3 length: 16 amino acids. The J segment lost 0 bases and the V segment lost 6 bases, leaving 8 bases of the junction unmatched. Germline assignment: CDR1 SGHVS and CDR2 FQNEAQ. The CDR3 region has the DNA TGTGCCAGCAGTCACCTGGACAGGGGGAGCTCCTACGAGCAGTACTTC. Translating it yields CASSHLDRGSSYEQYF.

V is TRBV27 and J is TRBJ2-3; D is perhaps TRBD2 (7 bases). This CDR3 has 15 residues. Trimming pared 3 bases from V and 5 bases from J, leaving 15 bases between. CDR1 is MNHEY, CDR2 SMNVEV, per germline (reference sequence). Here the CDR3 reads CASSLGGRLKDTQYF. The DNA of the CDR3 is TGTGCCAGCAGTTTGGGGGGGCGTTTGAAAGATACGCAGTATTTT.